This TCR beta chain was identified during a study of vaccination and CD4 T cells after COVID-19. Described treatment: 10-day PBMC culture with coronavirus spike peptide pools or control peptides (ViraFEST assay). To note about this clonotype: What it binds is unknown.

CD4+ T cells that had been cultured provided DNA sequenced with the Oncomine TCR Beta short-read assay. TCRdb reprocessed the PCR reads via MiXCR and lists one record per CDR3 protein. Of roughly 16,000 distinct CDR3 sequences listed, approximately 65% are singletons. Specimen: CD4+ T cells from blood, cultured in vitro. The sequence came from a human donor who had recovered from COVID-19.

The CDR3 region has the DNA TGTGCCAGCAGTCCCCTCCGGTCTGGGGCCAACGTCCTGACTTTC. Its protein is CASSPLRSGANVLTF. J is TRBJ2-6 and V is TRBV27; D is uncertain. The CDR3 contains 15 residues. Germline lookup yields CDR1 MNHEY and CDR2 SMNVEV (reference sequence). V dropped 5 bases and J dropped 1 base, with 9 bases sitting between them. The variable domain in full, with the rest retrieved from reference TRBV27 and TRBJ2-6, is EAQVTQNPRYLITVTGKKLTVTCSQNMNHEYMSWYRQDPGLGLRQIYYSMNVEVTDKGDVPEGYKVSRKEKRNFPLILESPSPNQTSLYFCASSPLRSGANVLTFGAGSRLTVL.